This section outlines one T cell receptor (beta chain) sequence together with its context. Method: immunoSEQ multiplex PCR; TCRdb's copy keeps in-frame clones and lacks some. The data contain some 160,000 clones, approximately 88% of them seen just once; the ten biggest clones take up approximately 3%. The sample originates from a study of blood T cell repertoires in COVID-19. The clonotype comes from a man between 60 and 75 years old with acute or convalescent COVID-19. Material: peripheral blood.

The CDR3 bases are TGTGCCAGCAGTTTGACTAGCGGGGGGCGCCACGAGCAGTACTTC. This translates into CASSLTSGGRHEQYF. The chain recombines TRBV7-2 with TRBJ2-7; TRBD2 matches 13 bases. The CDR3 consists of 15 residues. Germline V gene data show CDR1 as SGHTA and CDR2 as FQGNSA. J was trimmed by 5 bases and V by 6 bases; bases with no gene match: 7.